Presented here are 18 T cell receptor beta chains from one specimen sequenced in a study of beta chain features in type 1 diabetes. Expressed TCRB transcripts were sequenced, since all the RNA that had been isolated was reverse transcribed. Using immunoSEQ multiplex PCR, the repertoire was profiled, and TCRdb retains in-frame clones only, with some absent. The table lists about 360,000 clones, around 12% of them singletons, with 0.017% in the top ten. Sequenced material: naive CD4+ T cells from blood. Every receptor here comes from a man younger than 35 in good health.

The gene calls are TRBV2 and TRBJ2-7; 9 positions agree with TRBD1. Germline V gene lookup returns CDR1 SNHLY and CDR2 FYNNEI. CDR3 length: 15 amino acids. Germline trimming cut 3 bases from V and 1 base from J; bases unmatched to any gene: 4. The CDR3, as DNA: TGTGCCAGCAGTGAGCCGGGACAGGGATCCTACGAGCAGTACTTC. This gives the protein CASSEPGQGSYEQYF.

The chain couples TRBV23-1 to TRBJ2-2; D is possibly TRBD1 (5 bases). Being an ORF, TRBV23-1 has a function that is uncertain. The CDR3 sequence is 18 residues long. The V and J ends lost 4 bases and 3 bases respectively, with 21 bases between them. The CDR3 sequence is CASSPLGRARFDTGELFF. Written as DNA, the CDR3 is TGCGCCAGCAGTCCCCTGGGCAGGGCGAGATTTGACACCGGGGAGCTGTTTTTT.

The V and J genes are TRBV4-3 and TRBJ2-5; D may be TRBD2 (5 bases). There are 15 residues in the CDR3. The germline gives CDR1 LGHNA, CDR2 YSLEER. V dropped 0 bases and J dropped 3 bases, with 11 bases sitting between them. Here the CDR3 reads CASSQDLVSEETQYF. For the CDR3, the DNA is TGCGCCAGCAGCCAAGATCTGGTTAGCGAAGAGACCCAGTACTTC.

This clone has more than one count but fewer than ten. This chain links TRBV6-5 with TRBJ2-1, with D possibly being TRBD2 (5 bases). V gave up 5 bases and J gave up 13 bases, with 12 bases separating them. This CDR3 spans 11 amino acids. CDR1 and CDR2 (germline): MNHEY, SVGAGI. DNA for the CDR3: TGTGCCAGCAGTGGAGGAAGTTCCCAGTTCTTC. This translates into CASSGGSSQFF.

This clone appeared a few times. The rearrangement uses TRBV7-8 and TRBJ1-5; perhaps TRBD1 as D (6 bases). V gave up 3 bases and J gave up 7 bases, with 10 bases separating them. The germline CDR1 and CDR2 sequences are SGHVS and FQNEAQ. The length of the CDR3 is 13 residues. CDR3 nucleotides: TGTGCCAGCAGCTTCTACAGGGAGCAGCCCCAGCATTTT. Amino acid sequence: CASSFYREQPQHF.

This clone was observed a handful of times. CDR3 DNA: TGTGCCGGAGCCAGCGGGGGGCTCTACGAGCAGTACTTC. This gives the protein CAGASGGLYEQYF. V and J are TRBV30 and TRBJ2-7, with 9 bases lining up with TRBD2. V lost 8 bases to trimming and J lost 3 bases; unmatched junction nucleotides: 8. Looked up from germline, CDR1 is GTSNPN and CDR2 is SVGIG (reference sequence). The CDR3 is made up of 13 amino acids.

Notes on this clone: Since no conserved phenylalanine or tryptophan closes the CDR3, a read error is the likely cause. The DNA is omitted, as the CDR3 cannot be located on it reliably, and the CDR3 follows TCRdb's listing. V is TRBV14 and J is TRBJ1-1. Germline V lookup: CDR1 SGHDN, CDR2 FVKESK. From its first to its last residue, the CDR3 has 8 amino acids. CDR3 in amino acids: CASSQDRD.

This clone has more than one count but fewer than ten. The chain is built from TRBV5-6 and TRBJ2-7, with 14 bases that match TRBD2. Germline V lookup: CDR1 SGHDT, CDR2 YYEEEE. The CDR3 is 15 amino acids. Trimming cost V 3 bases and J 4 bases; bases outside gene matches: 3. CDR3 sequence reads: CASSYGTSGRYEQYF. As DNA, the CDR3 is TGTGCCAGCAGCTATGGGACTAGCGGGAGATACGAGCAGTACTTC.

V usage is TRBV4-2 and J usage is TRBJ2-7; 9 bases fit TRBD1. There are 16 residues in the CDR3. J was trimmed by 5 bases and V by 1 base; bases with no gene match: 9. Germline lookup yields CDR1 LGHNA and CDR2 YNFKEQ. The CDR3 spells CASSQGAGQGPHEQYF. CDR3 coding DNA: TGTGCCAGCAGCCAAGGAGCCGGACAGGGGCCCCACGAGCAGTACTTC.

V usage is TRBV6-5 and J usage is TRBJ1-2, with D perhaps TRBD1 (6 bases). The ends were cut back, 7 bases at V and 3 bases at J, with 12 bases in the middle. Germline-derived CDR1 and CDR2 are MNHEY and SVGAGI. The CDR3 spans 13 residues. CDR3 DNA: TGTGCCAGCACCGACAGGTCGGACTATGGCTACACCTTC. Protein sequence: CASTDRSDYGYTF.

V gene TRBV28 combines with J gene TRBJ2-7, with a weak D call TRBD1 (5 bases). Germline assignment: CDR1 MDHEN and CDR2 SYDVKM. This CDR3 contains 13 residues. V lost 6 bases and J 2 bases, leaving 11 bases between the germline ends. The CDR3 here is CASRSDRTYEQYF. CDR3 DNA: TGTGCCAGCAGATCCGACAGAACCTACGAGCAGTACTTC.

This clone was observed a few times. The CDR3 loop is CASSLSGEKLFF. The CDR3 bases are TGTGCCAGCAGTTTATCTGGCGAAAAACTGTTTTTT. The chain carries TRBV28 and TRBJ1-4; D is unclear. The CDR3 covers 12 residues. The V gene lost 1 base and the J gene lost 8 bases, with 5 bases spanning the gap. Germline values: CDR1 MDHEN, CDR2 SYDVKM.

The V call is TRBV6-1, the J call TRBJ1-5, with D unclear. Trimming left V 5 bases short and J 2 bases short, with 13 bases between. This CDR3 spans 15 amino acids. Germline-derived CDR1 and CDR2 are MNHNS and SASEGT. The CDR3 DNA follows: TGTGCCAGCAGTTCGGCGGGTGTAGGCAATCAGCCCCAGCATTTT. Translating it yields CASSSAGVGNQPQHF.

This clone came up a few times. The chain uses TRBV7-8 and TRBJ1-4; D is uncertain. V was cut by 1 base and J by 3 bases, with 12 bases left in between. Per the germline V gene, CDR1 is SGHVS and CDR2 is FQNEAQ. The length of the CDR3 is 16 residues. This CDR3 reads CASSLVRDTANEKLFF. The CDR3 coding sequence is TGTGCCAGCAGCTTAGTGAGGGATACAGCTAATGAAAAACTGTTTTTT.

This clone showed up just a few times. This chain connects TRBV30 to TRBJ2-1; TRBD2 matches at 16 bases. Germline CDR1 GTSNPN, CDR2 SVGIG (reference sequence). The ends lost 3 bases at V and 16 bases at J; junction bases unmatched: 9. The CDR3 contains 14 residues. The CDR3, as DNA: TGTGCCTGGAGCGCCGGGACTAGCGGGAGGGCCAAATTCTTC. Protein product: CAWSAGTSGRAKFF.

This clone has a handful of counts. The chain is built from TRBV2 and TRBJ2-5; 9 bases align to TRBD1. Losses at the gene ends were 0 bases for V and 3 bases for J; bases not matched to a gene: 8. Germline V lookup: CDR1 SNHLY, CDR2 FYNNEI. This CDR3 region has 17 residues. DNA of the CDR3: TGTGCCAGCAGTGAAGCCCTGGGGACAGGGACGAAAGAGACCCAGTACTTC. It yields the protein CASSEALGTGTKETQYF.

J is TRBJ2-2 and V is TRBV9, with TRBD2 identical over 11 bases. CDR3 length equals 16 residues. Trimming took 6 bases from V and 3 from J; bases not matched to a gene: 7. Per the germline V gene, CDR1 is SGDLS and CDR2 is YYNGEE. The CDR3 DNA is TGTGCCAGCACCTTTAGCGGGGGGGCCCACACCGGGGAGCTGTTTTTT. Its protein is CASTFSGGAHTGELFF.

V and J are TRBV5-1 and TRBJ2-5; the D gene is possibly TRBD2 (6 bases). Per germline, CDR1 SGHRS and CDR2 YFSETQ. The CDR3 loop spans 15 amino acids. Trimming pared 0 bases from V and 1 base from J, leaving 10 bases between. DNA of the CDR3: TGCGCCAGCAGCTTGGGGGGGGTGCCCCAAGAGACCCAGTACTTC. It yields the protein CASSLGGVPQETQYF.